The clone carrying this TCR beta chain was recorded many times. Its specificity is unknown. After removal of 4 bases from V and 5 bases from J, the junction contained 3 bases not matched to a gene. Germline V CDR1 and CDR2: SEHNR, FQNEAQ (reference sequence). This CDR3 is built from 14 residues. These data are taken from a study of neurological immune-mediated disorders. Whole-study findings and limits: The most TCR clonal expansion was seen in HTLV-1-associated myelopathy, whereas the least was seen in multiple sclerosis, below the level in healthy controls. Because no CDR3 amino acid sequences were shared across subjects by expanded clones, private repertoires were suggested in all groups.

The time point was: technical triplicate 2. The method for making cDNA was 5'RACE, and it used 10-nucleotide random UMIs. In TCRdb, the 5' RACE reads were re-called with MiXCR into one record per CDR3 protein. The data hold 31,000 or so distinct CDR3 sequences, with about 14% observed a single time. The sequencing sample was made of CD4+ T cells from blood. The TCR originated in a female donor with HTLV-1-associated myelopathy (HAM/TSP). V is TRBV7-9 and J is TRBJ2-2, with 8 nucleotides matching TRBD2. The CDR3 spells CASSSSGGTGELFF. As DNA, the CDR3 is TGTGCCAGCAGCTCCAGCGGGGGTACCGGGGAGCTGTTTTTT. Looking up the rest from reference TRBV7-9 and TRBJ2-2 gives the full variable domain: DTGVSQNPRHKITKRGQNVTFRCDPISEHNRLYWYRQTLGQGPEFLTYFQNEAQLEKSRLLSDRFSAERPKGSFSTLEIQRTEQGDSAMYLCASSSSGGTGELFFGEGSRLTVL.